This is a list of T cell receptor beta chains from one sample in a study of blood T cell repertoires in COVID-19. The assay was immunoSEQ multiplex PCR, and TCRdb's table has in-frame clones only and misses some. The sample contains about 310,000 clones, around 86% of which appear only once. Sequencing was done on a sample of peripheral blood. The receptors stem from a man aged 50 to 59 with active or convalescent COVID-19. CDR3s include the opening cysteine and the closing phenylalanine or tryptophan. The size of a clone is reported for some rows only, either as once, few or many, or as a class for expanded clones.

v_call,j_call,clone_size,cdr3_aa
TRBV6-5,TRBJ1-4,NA,CASSYRGGNEKLFF
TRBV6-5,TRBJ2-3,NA,CASSLATGNADTQYF
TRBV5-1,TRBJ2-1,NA,CASSPSPGLAGGPNEQFF
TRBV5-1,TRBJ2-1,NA,CASSLVADSYNEQFF
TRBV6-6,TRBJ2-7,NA,CASSSPTSGGSYEQYF
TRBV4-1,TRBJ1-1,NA,CASSQESGKGREAFF
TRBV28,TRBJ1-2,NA,CASNITPYGYTF
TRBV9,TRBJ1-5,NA,CASSLGQGDDQPQHF
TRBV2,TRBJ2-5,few,CASSDGTVQETQYF
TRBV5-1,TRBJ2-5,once,CASSPGGASGAIETQYF
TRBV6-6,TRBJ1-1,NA,CASSLVNTEAFF
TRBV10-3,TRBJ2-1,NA,CAISAASGSEQFF
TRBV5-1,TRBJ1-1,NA,CASSLEQGYTEAFF
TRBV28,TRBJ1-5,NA,CASSTTDQPQHF
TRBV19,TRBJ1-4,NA,CATSGQGFEKLFF
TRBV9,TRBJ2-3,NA,CASSLEGLAGTDTQYF
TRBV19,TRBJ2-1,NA,CATSSGGEYNEQFF
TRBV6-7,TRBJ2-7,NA,CASSYRSTGGERWNEQYF
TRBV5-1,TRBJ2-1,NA,CASSPNRGQFF
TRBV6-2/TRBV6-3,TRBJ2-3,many,CASSFLLRGVNTDTQYF
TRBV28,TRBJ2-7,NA,CASSLMGSLANEQYF
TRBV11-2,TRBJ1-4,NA,CASSLRLRDRVANEKLFF
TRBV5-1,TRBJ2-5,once,CASSLVPGTGAQETQYF
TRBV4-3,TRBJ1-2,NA,CASSQGRGTNYGYTF
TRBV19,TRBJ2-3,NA,CASSIHPGQGADTQYF
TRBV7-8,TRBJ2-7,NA,CASSLGASGTGEQYF
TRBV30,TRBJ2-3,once,CAWRLAGVTDTQYF
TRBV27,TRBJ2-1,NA,CASSPRPRTSVYNEQFF